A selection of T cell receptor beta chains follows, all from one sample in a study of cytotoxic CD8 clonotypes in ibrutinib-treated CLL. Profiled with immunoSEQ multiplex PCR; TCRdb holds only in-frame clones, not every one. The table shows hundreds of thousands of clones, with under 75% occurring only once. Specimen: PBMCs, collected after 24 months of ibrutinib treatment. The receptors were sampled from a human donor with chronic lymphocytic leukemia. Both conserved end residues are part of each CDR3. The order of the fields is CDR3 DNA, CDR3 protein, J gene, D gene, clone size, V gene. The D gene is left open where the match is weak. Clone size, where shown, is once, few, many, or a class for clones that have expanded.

CDR3 DNA: TGTGCCAGCACGGGCGGTTCCTACGAGCAGTACTTC
CDR3 protein: CASTGGSYEQYF
J gene: TRBJ2-7
D gene: .
clone size: .
V gene: TRBV28

CDR3 DNA: TGCGCCAGCAGCCAAGATTTCCCCGGCCCATCCTACGAGCAGTACTTC
CDR3 protein: CASSQDFPGPSYEQYF
J gene: TRBJ2-7
D gene: .
clone size: .
V gene: TRBV4-3

CDR3 DNA: TGTGCCAGCAGCCAAAACAACCTGGAGGCGATGGATACGCAGTATTTT
CDR3 protein: CASSQNNLEAMDTQYF
J gene: TRBJ2-3
D gene: .
clone size: .
V gene: TRBV11-2

CDR3 DNA: TGCGCCAGCAGCTTTGAAAGGAATGAGCAGTTCTTC
CDR3 protein: CASSFERNEQFF
J gene: TRBJ2-1
D gene: .
clone size: .
V gene: TRBV5-1

CDR3 DNA: TGCAGCGTTGGGTCAGGGGGATTAAACACTGAAGCTTTCTTT
CDR3 protein: CSVGSGGLNTEAFF
J gene: TRBJ1-1
D gene: TRBD1
clone size: .
V gene: TRBV29-1

CDR3 DNA: TGTGCCAGCTCACCACCTACCCGAATGGATGAGCAGTTCTTC
CDR3 protein: CASSPPTRMDEQFF
J gene: TRBJ2-1
D gene: .
clone size: few
V gene: TRBV18

CDR3 DNA: TGCGCCAGCAGCCAAGGATCAATTGAAAATCAGCCCCAGCATTTT
CDR3 protein: CASSQGSIENQPQHF
J gene: TRBJ1-5
D gene: .
clone size: .
V gene: TRBV4-1

CDR3 DNA: TGTGCCAGCAGCTTAGCCACACAAGAGACCCAGTACTTC
CDR3 protein: CASSLATQETQYF
J gene: TRBJ2-5
D gene: .
clone size: .
V gene: TRBV7-6

CDR3 DNA: TGCGCCAGCAGCTTGGATCAAACCCGATCTGGGGCCAACGTCCTGACTTTC
CDR3 protein: CASSLDQTRSGANVLTF
J gene: TRBJ2-6
D gene: .
clone size: few
V gene: TRBV5-1

CDR3 DNA: TGTGCTAGTTCCAGTGGTTACGACTATGGCTACACCTTC
CDR3 protein: CASSSGYDYGYTF
J gene: TRBJ1-2
D gene: .
clone size: .
V gene: TRBV12-5

CDR3 DNA: TGTGCCAGCAGCTCCGTAGGGAGGCGCACAGATACGCAGTATTTT
CDR3 protein: CASSSVGRRTDTQYF
J gene: TRBJ2-3
D gene: .
clone size: .
V gene: TRBV7-8

CDR3 DNA: TGTGCTAGCAGCTTAGGGGGACAGCGTGGTACGACCCAGTACTTC
CDR3 protein: CASSLGGQRGTTQYF
J gene: TRBJ2-5
D gene: TRBD1
clone size: .
V gene: TRBV7-7

CDR3 DNA: TGTGCCAGCAGCTGGGACAGTGCTAATGAAAAACTGTTTTTT
CDR3 protein: CASSWDSANEKLFF
J gene: TRBJ1-4
D gene: TRBD1
clone size: .
V gene: TRBV7-9

CDR3 DNA: TGTGCCAGCAGGAGCGGGACCTCCTACGAGCAGTACTTC
CDR3 protein: CASRSGTSYEQYF
J gene: TRBJ2-7
D gene: TRBD2
clone size: few
V gene: TRBV27

CDR3 DNA: TGTGCCATCAATAACCGATTGACAGGGTTAGAGCAGTACTTC
CDR3 protein: CAINNRLTGLEQYF
J gene: TRBJ2-7
D gene: TRBD1
clone size: .
V gene: TRBV10-3

CDR3 DNA: TGTGCCAGCAGCCGCCGGGACCGCGTAGATACGCAGTATTTT
CDR3 protein: CASSRRDRVDTQYF
J gene: TRBJ2-3
D gene: .
clone size: few
V gene: TRBV14

CDR3 DNA: TGTGCCTGGAGTGTTGGCCCCTCTGGGGCCAACGTCCTGACTTTC
CDR3 protein: CAWSVGPSGANVLTF
J gene: TRBJ2-6
D gene: .
clone size: .
V gene: TRBV30

CDR3 DNA: TGTGCCAGTAGTAAGTCTTTCCTCTATGGCTACACCTTC
CDR3 protein: CASSKSFLYGYTF
J gene: TRBJ1-2
D gene: .
clone size: .
V gene: TRBV19

CDR3 DNA: TGTGCCAGCAGTCTATCGCAGGGAGAAATCACAGATACGCAGTATTTT
CDR3 protein: CASSLSQGEITDTQYF
J gene: TRBJ2-3
D gene: .
clone size: once
V gene: TRBV25-1

CDR3 DNA: TGTGCCAGCTCACCATCCGAATACAATGAGCAGTTCTTC
CDR3 protein: CASSPSEYNEQFF
J gene: TRBJ2-1
D gene: .
clone size: .
V gene: TRBV18

CDR3 DNA: TGTGCCAGCAGTGCCAGACAGGGCGTGGATACGCAGTATTTT
CDR3 protein: CASSARQGVDTQYF
J gene: TRBJ2-3
D gene: TRBD1
clone size: once
V gene: TRBV6-4

CDR3 DNA: TGTGCCAGTAGACGACTCCGGGACGTAAACACCGGGGAGCTGTTTTTT
CDR3 protein: CASRRLRDVNTGELFF
J gene: TRBJ2-2
D gene: .
clone size: .
V gene: TRBV19

CDR3 DNA: TGTGCCAGCAGTGGGACCGAGACCTACGAGCAGTACTTC
CDR3 protein: CASSGTETYEQYF
J gene: TRBJ2-7
D gene: .
clone size: .
V gene: TRBV7-9

CDR3 DNA: TGTGCCAGCAGTACTCTGGACAGCAATCAGCCCCAGCATTTT
CDR3 protein: CASSTLDSNQPQHF
J gene: TRBJ1-5
D gene: .
clone size: .
V gene: TRBV6-6

CDR3 DNA: TGTGCCACCAGCCCGACAGGGAGCAGCAATCAGCCCCAGCATTTT
CDR3 protein: CATSPTGSSNQPQHF
J gene: TRBJ1-5
D gene: TRBD1
clone size: .
V gene: TRBV15

CDR3 DNA: TGTGCCAGCACCGGGGGACTAGCGTACATTCAGTACTTC
CDR3 protein: CASTGGLAYIQYF
J gene: TRBJ2-4
D gene: TRBD2
clone size: once
V gene: TRBV6-1

CDR3 DNA: TGTGCCAGCAGTTCCGGGACAGGGGGCTATGGCTACACCTTC
CDR3 protein: CASSSGTGGYGYTF
J gene: TRBJ1-2
D gene: TRBD1
clone size: few
V gene: TRBV27

CDR3 DNA: TGTGCCAGCAGCCAAAATACCTTCAGCGGGAGCTACGAGCAGTACTTC
CDR3 protein: CASSQNTFSGSYEQYF
J gene: TRBJ2-7
D gene: TRBD2
clone size: .
V gene: TRBV4-2

CDR3 DNA: TGTGCCAGCAGCCGTGGGGGGACAAGGAACAATGAGCAGTTCTTC
CDR3 protein: CASSRGGTRNNEQFF
J gene: TRBJ2-1
D gene: .
clone size: .
V gene: TRBV11-3

CDR3 DNA: TGTGCCAGCAGCTTAGCCCCGAGGGGTCCCTACGAGCAGTACTTC
CDR3 protein: CASSLAPRGPYEQYF
J gene: TRBJ2-7
D gene: .
clone size: .
V gene: TRBV7-8

CDR3 DNA: TGTGCCAGCAGTTTATTCTCCGGGGTATACCAAGAGACCCAGTACTTC
CDR3 protein: CASSLFSGVYQETQYF
J gene: TRBJ2-5
D gene: .
clone size: .
V gene: TRBV27

CDR3 DNA: TGTGCCAGTAGCGATCGGGTGGGACAGGGGGCGGTGGGACAGCCCCAGCATTTT
CDR3 protein: CASSDRVGQGAVGQPQHF
J gene: TRBJ1-5
D gene: TRBD1
clone size: .
V gene: TRBV19

CDR3 DNA: TGTGCCAGCAGTGACCGGGCGGGACGCACAGATACGCAGTATTTT
CDR3 protein: CASSDRAGRTDTQYF
J gene: TRBJ2-3
D gene: .
clone size: .
V gene: TRBV25-1

CDR3 DNA: TGTGCCAGCAGCGATACTAGCAGTAGCTACGAGCAGTACTTC
CDR3 protein: CASSDTSSSYEQYF
J gene: TRBJ2-7
D gene: .
clone size: .
V gene: TRBV9

CDR3 DNA: TGCGCCAGCAGCCAAGACTCGACAGGGATTTACGAGCAGTACTTC
CDR3 protein: CASSQDSTGIYEQYF
J gene: TRBJ2-7
D gene: TRBD1
clone size: .
V gene: TRBV4-1

CDR3 DNA: TGTGCCAGCCCCAGAGCTGAAGCTTTCTTT
CDR3 protein: CASPRAEAFF
J gene: TRBJ1-1
D gene: .
clone size: once
V gene: TRBV6-6

CDR3 DNA: TGTGCCAGCAGTGTGGACTCGTGGGATGAGCAGTTCTTC
CDR3 protein: CASSVDSWDEQFF
J gene: TRBJ2-1
D gene: .
clone size: .
V gene: TRBV27

CDR3 DNA: TGTGCCAGCAGCTATGGACAGGGAAGCACAGATACGCAGTATTTT
CDR3 protein: CASSYGQGSTDTQYF
J gene: TRBJ2-3
D gene: TRBD1
clone size: few
V gene: TRBV28

CDR3 DNA: TGCGCCAGCAGGGAGCGGGAACCTTACAATGAGCAGTTCTTC
CDR3 protein: CASREREPYNEQFF
J gene: TRBJ2-1
D gene: TRBD2
clone size: .
V gene: TRBV10-1

CDR3 DNA: TGTGCCAGTCGCGGGCCTCGGGCTGACGAGCAGTACTTC
CDR3 protein: CASRGPRADEQYF
J gene: TRBJ2-7
D gene: .
clone size: few
V gene: TRBV4-2

CDR3 DNA: TGTGCCAGCAGTTCATGGACAGGGGAGCCCCAGCATTTT
CDR3 protein: CASSSWTGEPQHF
J gene: TRBJ1-5
D gene: TRBD1
clone size: few
V gene: TRBV27

CDR3 DNA: TGCGCCAGCCAGGACGGACCCATGAACACTGAAGCTTTCTTT
CDR3 protein: CASQDGPMNTEAFF
J gene: TRBJ1-1
D gene: .
clone size: .
V gene: TRBV5-1

CDR3 DNA: TGTGCCAGCAGTGTAGACGAAAAACTGTTTTTT
CDR3 protein: CASSVDEKLFF
J gene: TRBJ1-4
D gene: .
clone size: .
V gene: TRBV2

CDR3 DNA: TGTGCCAGCAGTTTAGCCGGGAGGGGCGAGCAGTACTTC
CDR3 protein: CASSLAGRGEQYF
J gene: TRBJ2-7
D gene: TRBD2
clone size: few
V gene: TRBV27

CDR3 DNA: TGTGCCAGCAGTCGAGTCCCGGGACTAGAGCAGTTCTTC
CDR3 protein: CASSRVPGLEQFF
J gene: TRBJ2-1
D gene: TRBD2
clone size: .
V gene: TRBV7-3

CDR3 DNA: TGTGCCAGCAGTGTTACCGGGACTAGCGATGAGCAGTTCTTC
CDR3 protein: CASSVTGTSDEQFF
J gene: TRBJ2-1
D gene: TRBD2
clone size: few
V gene: TRBV28

CDR3 DNA: TGTGCCAGCAGGAAGGGGAGCTCCTACAATGAGCAGTTCTTC
CDR3 protein: CASRKGSSYNEQFF
J gene: TRBJ2-1
D gene: .
clone size: few
V gene: TRBV28

CDR3 DNA: TGTGCCAGCCGTACATCGGGGGGGAATAATGAAAAACTGTTTTTT
CDR3 protein: CASRTSGGNNEKLFF
J gene: TRBJ1-4
D gene: .
clone size: once
V gene: TRBV28

CDR3 DNA: TGCGCCAGCAGCGACGGACAGAGGAGGGAGCAGTTCTTC
CDR3 protein: CASSDGQRREQFF
J gene: TRBJ2-1
D gene: .
clone size: .
V gene: TRBV5-1